This entry describes one T cell receptor beta chain. The antigen remains unidentified. The CDR3 contains 15 residues. J lost 8 bases, V lost 0 bases, and 9 bases had no gene match. Germline V CDR1 and CDR2: SGHRS, YFSETQ. The data derive from a study of cytomegalovirus exposure and HLA in healthy donors. Study-level findings and limits: Researchers reported in a later analysis that a missense DCLRE1C variant was tied to TCR beta V- and J-gene trimming. As a later analysis revealed, most CMV-associated TCR beta chains appeared HLA-restricted.

Vbeta (60) and Jbeta (13) primers were used in the PCR. Clones were sequenced by immunoSEQ multiplex PCR, and TCRdb holds only the in-frame ones, with some missing. Among 100,000 to 120,000 clones, around 75% were seen once, and the ten largest hold 6.9%. This cohort consisted of healthy bone marrow donors. This clonotype originated in a man younger than 40 in good health and CMV-seropositive. The sequencing sample was made of PBMCs. The V gene is TRBV5-1, the J gene TRBJ1-1, with 8 bases aligning to TRBD1. CDR3 sequence reads: CASSLEPDRAIEAFF. The CDR3 DNA reads TGCGCCAGCAGCTTGGAGCCGGACAGGGCCATCGAAGCTTTCTTT.